A selection of T cell receptor beta chains follows, all from one sample in a study of CD8+ T cells in alopecia areata. Profiling relied on immunoSEQ multiplex PCR, and the TCRdb table lists in-frame clones only, not all of them. The table has 150,000 or so clones, about 60% seen once; the top ten hold 4% to 5.5%. Material for sequencing was CD4+ T cells sorted from blood. Receptor source: a human donor in good health. Both conserved end residues are part of each CDR3. The D gene is left open where the match is weak. The size entry is marked missing in some rows and otherwise reads once, few, many or a size class.

cdr3_aa: CASSLEGTDTQYF
cdr3_nt: TGCGCCAGCAGCTTGGAAGGGACAGATACGCAGTATTTT
clone_size: .
cdr3_length: 13
d_call: .
j_call: TRBJ2-3
v_call: TRBV5-1

cdr3_aa: CASRLYGANVLTF
cdr3_nt: TGTGCCAGCAGGTTGTATGGGGCCAACGTCCTGACTTTC
clone_size: few
cdr3_length: 13
d_call: .
j_call: TRBJ2-6
v_call: TRBV5-4

cdr3_aa: CASSQSEDSGYSNQPQHF
cdr3_nt: TGCGCCAGCAGTCAATCGGAGGATTCGGGGTATAGCAATCAGCCCCAGCATTTT
clone_size: once
cdr3_length: 18
d_call: .
j_call: TRBJ1-5
v_call: TRBV23-1

cdr3_aa: CSVDGQREVYNEQFF
cdr3_nt: TGCAGCGTTGATGGGCAGCGGGAGGTATACAATGAGCAGTTCTTC
clone_size: few
cdr3_length: 15
d_call: TRBD2
j_call: TRBJ2-1
v_call: TRBV29-1

cdr3_aa: CASERSGVGNIQYF
cdr3_nt: TGTGCCAGCGAGAGGTCGGGGGTAGGGAACATTCAGTACTTC
clone_size: .
cdr3_length: 14
d_call: .
j_call: TRBJ2-4
v_call: TRBV2

cdr3_aa: CASSSLAGGPDTQYF
cdr3_nt: TGTGCCAGCAGCTCCCTAGCGGGAGGGCCAGATACGCAGTATTTT
clone_size: .
cdr3_length: 15
d_call: TRBD2
j_call: TRBJ2-3
v_call: TRBV9

cdr3_aa: CASSQGGRADEQFF
cdr3_nt: TGCGCCAGCAGTCAGGGCGGGAGGGCAGATGAGCAGTTCTTC
clone_size: few
cdr3_length: 14
d_call: TRBD2
j_call: TRBJ2-1
v_call: TRBV5-1

cdr3_aa: CSVAGSYNEQFF
cdr3_nt: TGCAGCGTTGCCGGTTCCTACAATGAGCAGTTCTTC
clone_size: few
cdr3_length: 12
d_call: .
j_call: TRBJ2-1
v_call: TRBV29-1

cdr3_aa: CSVNFLAGSYNEQFF
cdr3_nt: TGCAGCGTCAATTTCTTGGCGGGATCCTACAATGAGCAGTTCTTC
clone_size: .
cdr3_length: 15
d_call: .
j_call: TRBJ2-1
v_call: TRBV29-1

cdr3_aa: CASSSEGEQFF
cdr3_nt: TGTGCCAGCAGCTCTGAGGGTGAGCAGTTCTTC
clone_size: few
cdr3_length: 11
d_call: .
j_call: TRBJ2-1
v_call: TRBV5-4